This T cell receptor (beta chain) was identified in a study of metastatic and nonmetastatic thyroid tumors. Many counts were recorded for this clone. Its antigen is as yet unknown. Looked up from germline, CDR1 is SGHRS and CDR2 is YFSETQ. The CDR3 runs to 15 residues. V dropped 7 bases and J dropped 0; count of bases not matched to a gene: 7. Nobody among the patients had been given any treatment before thyroid surgery. Study-level results: In blood and tumor, TCR beta diversity was reportedly significantly higher in malignant thyroid tumors than in benign nodules.

Authors' processing steps: It was from CDR3 differences across clinicopathological groups that a distant-metastasis classifier for papillary thyroid cancer was built. TCRdb re-called clones via MiXCR from the PCR reads. These V and J calls derive from TCRdb rather than the authors' analysis. The sample includes some 21,000 clones, about 30% of them seen just once. The chain links TRBV5-1 to TRBJ2-3; 8 nucleotides agree with TRBD2. The clonotype was recovered from a female donor with papillary thyroid cancer or a benign thyroid nodule (not recorded which). Some clones in this sample may be carry-over from other donors' samples. Sequencing input: tumor tissue. The CDR3 DNA sequence: TGCGCCAGCCGGAATCTAGCGGGTAGCACAGATACGCAGTATTTT. It translates to CASRNLAGSTDTQYF.